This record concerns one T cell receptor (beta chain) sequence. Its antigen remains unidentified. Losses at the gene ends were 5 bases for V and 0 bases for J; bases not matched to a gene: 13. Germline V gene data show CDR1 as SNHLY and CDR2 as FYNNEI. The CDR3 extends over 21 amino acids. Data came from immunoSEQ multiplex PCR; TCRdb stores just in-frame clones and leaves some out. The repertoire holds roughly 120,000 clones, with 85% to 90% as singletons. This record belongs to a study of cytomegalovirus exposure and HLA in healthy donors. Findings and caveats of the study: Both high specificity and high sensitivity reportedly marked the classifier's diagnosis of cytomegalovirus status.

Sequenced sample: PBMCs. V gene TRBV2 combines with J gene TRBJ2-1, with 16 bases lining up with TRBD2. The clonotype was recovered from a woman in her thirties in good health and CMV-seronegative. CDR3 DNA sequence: TGTGCCAGCAGTACCAAGAGGACGGGACTAGCGGGGGGGTCCTCCTACAATGAGCAGTTCTTC. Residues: CASSTKRTGLAGGSSYNEQFF.